The next 18 T cell receptor beta chains were all read from a single sample in a study of Graves' ophthalmopathy and Graves' hyperthyroidism. CDR3 regions of TCR beta were amplified from RNA transcripts. An opening RT-PCR round employed HTBI primers and preceded a second-round multiplex PCR. MiXCR was run by TCRdb on the multiplex PCR reads, yielding one entry per CDR3 protein. This sample yields 500,000 to 700,000 distinct CDR3 sequences, of which roughly 39% are seen a single time; less than 4.5% belongs to the top ten. Specimen: peripheral blood or thyroid tissue (not recorded which). These TCRs come from an adult man with Graves' hyperthyroidism.

This clonotype was counted at least ten times. This CDR3 reads CASRALTYNSPLHF. DNA for the CDR3: TGTGCCAGCAGAGCTCTTACCTATAATTCACCCCTCCACTTT. The chain links TRBV11-2 to TRBJ1-6; D is unclear. Germline-derived CDR1 and CDR2 are SGHAT and FQNNGV. Deletions cut 6 bases from V and 2 bases from J, with 8 bases between. This CDR3 is built from 14 residues.

This clonotype was recorded many times. Germline and junction disagree at one end, which may indicate a read error. The rearrangement links TRBV7-6 to TRBJ2-2; D remains unclear. The CDR3 extends over 13 amino acids. From germline, CDR1 is SGHVS and CDR2 FNYEAQ. The CDR3: CASSLAPAGELFF. CDR3 nucleotides: TGTGCTAGCAGCTTAGCCCCGGCCGGGGAGCTGTTTTTT.

This clonotype was seen many times. The chain joins TRBV12-3 or TRBV12-4 to TRBJ2-5; possible D gene TRBD1, 5 bases. This CDR3 is 14 amino acids long. Trimming shortened V by 3 bases and J by 4 bases, and 12 bases separated the two germline ends. The CDR3 spells CASSLLGARETQYF. The CDR3 nucleotides are TGTGCCAGCAGTTTGCTAGGGGCTCGAGAGACCCAGTACTTC.

In regard to this clonotype: The junction shows a germline mismatch at one end, possibly a read error. The chain combines TRBV10-3 with TRBJ2-2, with TRBD1 matching 7 bases. The CDR3 covers 17 residues. The germline gives CDR1 ENHRY, CDR2 SYGVKD. This CDR3 is CASSEEGANPNTGELFF. DNA for the CDR3: TGTGCCAGCAGTGAAGAGGGGGCGAATCCCAACACCGGGGAGCTGTTTTTT.

V is TRBV29-1 and J is TRBJ1-2; 12 bases match TRBD1. This CDR3 has 12 residues. From germline, CDR1 is SQVTM and CDR2 ANQGSEA. J was trimmed by 8 bases and V by 4 bases; bases with no gene match: 2. This chain's CDR3 is CSVAGTGGGYTF. CDR3 coding DNA: TGCAGCGTTGCCGGGACAGGGGGCGGCTACACCTTC.

The chain has TRBV6-6 and TRBJ1-2, with D uncertain. The germline V and J ends were trimmed by 4 bases and 3 bases, with 12 bases remaining between them. This CDR3 is 14 amino acids long. Germline V gene data show CDR1 as MNHNY and CDR2 as SVGAGI (reference sequence). This CDR3 reads CASSLSRGHYGYTF. As DNA, the CDR3 is TGTGCCAGCAGTTTATCCCGGGGTCACTATGGCTACACCTTC.

V and J are TRBV11-2 and TRBJ1-2; 7 nucleotides agree with TRBD1. V gave up 1 base and J gave up 3 bases; unmatched junction bases: 8. Germline V lookup: CDR1 SGHAT, CDR2 FQNNGV. The CDR3 is made up of 16 amino acids. The CDR3 DNA reads as TGTGCCAGCAGCTTAGGACAGGGAACGGGGGACTATGGCTACACCTTC. Translating gives CASSLGQGTGDYGYTF. The whole variable domain, filled in from reference TRBV11-2 and TRBJ1-2, reads EAGVAQSPRYKIIEKRQSVAFWCNPISGHATLYWYQQILGQGPKLLIQFQNNGVVDDSQLPKDRFSAERLKGVDSTLKIQPAKLEDSAVYLCASSLGQGTGDYGYTFGSGTRLTVV.

The table lists this clonotype with many counts. The chain joins TRBV2 to TRBJ1-5, with D maybe TRBD1 (5 bases). V was clipped by 5 bases and J by 2 bases, with 16 bases between them. The CDR3 sequence is 16 residues long. CDR1 SNHLY and CDR2 FYNNEI come from the germline V gene. DNA for the CDR3: TGTGCCAGCAGTTCCTTTCCAGGGTATGGCAATCAGCCCCAGCATTTT. This sequence encodes CASSSFPGYGNQPQHF.

Comments on this clonotype: It may be a read error: a sequence one base away is much more abundant. The chain recombines TRBV12-3 or TRBV12-4 with TRBJ1-2, with D unresolved. The V end lost 5 bases, the J end lost 7 bases, and 17 bases lay between the germline ends. The CDR3 runs to 14 residues. The CDR3 here is CASSLGPAEVGYTF. As DNA, the CDR3 is TGTGCCAGCAGTCTGGGTCCTGCGGAAGTTGGCTACACCTTC.

Comment on this clonotype: One end of the junction fails to match germline, which may point to a read error. The rearrangement joins TRBV12-3 or TRBV12-4 to TRBJ1-1; 8 positions agree with TRBD1. This CDR3 contains 17 residues. Written as DNA, the CDR3 is TGTGTCAGCAGTACCCGGACAGGGATAACGGAGAACACTGAAGCTTTCTTT. It codes for CVSSTRTGITENTEAFF.

This clonotype was counted many times. The V call is TRBV19, the J call TRBJ1-1; possibly TRBD1 for D (5 bases). CDR3 size: 15 residues. Trimming pared 3 bases from V and 1 base from J, leaving 12 bases between. Looked up from germline, CDR1 is LNHDA and CDR2 is SQIVND (reference sequence). CDR3 sequence: CASSMQGARNTEAFF. The CDR3, as DNA: TGTGCCAGTAGTATGCAGGGAGCCAGGAACACTGAAGCTTTCTTT.

CDR3 loop: CASSLLGTRGGELFF. The DNA of the CDR3 is TGTGCCAGCAGCTTACTCGGGACTAGGGGCGGGGAGCTGTTTTTT. This chain joins TRBV7-8 and TRBJ2-2; 8 nucleotides agree with TRBD2. Per the germline V gene, CDR1 is SGHVS and CDR2 is FQNEAQ. This CDR3 spans 15 amino acids. J was trimmed by 7 bases and V by 2 bases; bases with no gene match: 6.

This clonotype appeared a few times. DNA of the CDR3: TGTGCCAGCAGCTTACAGGGACAGGGAGGTTCACCCCTCCACTTT. Translated, it gives CASSLQGQGGSPLHF. The V and J genes are TRBV7-3 and TRBJ1-6, with 9 bases that match TRBD1. This CDR3 has 15 amino acids. Germline loops: CDR1 SGHTA, CDR2 FQGTGA. The trim removed 2 bases at V and 9 bases at J, leaving 5 bases unmatched.

CDR3 amino acids: CASSPSGWDNQPQHF. In nucleotides, the CDR3 is TGTGCCAGCAGCCCCTCGGGGTGGGACAATCAGCCCCAGCATTTT. J is TRBJ1-5 and V is TRBV7-2; D is ambiguous. The CDR3 is made up of 15 amino acids. V gave up 5 bases and J gave up 3 bases, with 14 bases separating them. Germline CDR1 reads SGHTA; CDR2 reads FQGNSA.

The chain links TRBV7-9 to TRBJ1-1; D gene unclear. V dropped 0 bases and J dropped 4 bases, with 18 bases sitting between them. Germline V gives CDR1 SEHNR, CDR2 FQNEAQ (reference sequence). This CDR3 region has 17 residues. CDR3 coding DNA: TGTGCCAGCAGCTTAGCGGAGAGAGGGAGAGCGGGCACTGAAGCTTTCTTT. It codes for CASSLAERGRAGTEAFF.

V is TRBV15 and J is TRBJ2-7, with D perhaps TRBD2 (7 bases). The germline gives CDR1 LNHNV, CDR2 YYDKDF (reference sequence). The CDR3 contains 15 residues. Trimming took 0 bases from V and 2 from J, leaving 11 bases between them. The CDR3 reads CATSRDRGGPYEQYF. CDR3 coding DNA: TGTGCCACCAGCAGAGATAGGGGGGGGCCCTACGAGCAGTACTTC. Full variable domain (remainder filled in from reference TRBV15 and TRBJ2-7): DAMVIQNPRYQVTQFGKPVTLSCSQTLNHNVMYWYQQKSSQAPKLLFHYYDKDFNNEADTPDNFQSRRPNTSFCFLDIRSPGLGDTAMYLCATSRDRGGPYEQYFGPGTRLTVT.

A note on this clonotype: This clone may be a read error of a much larger clone one base away. The chain recombines TRBV5-1 with TRBJ1-4; 7 positions agree with TRBD1. This CDR3 is 15 amino acids long. The V and J ends lost 4 bases and 5 bases, in that order; junction bases with no gene match: 8. Germline lookup yields CDR1 SGHRS and CDR2 YFSETQ. The CDR3 protein is CASSRGTASNEKLFF. DNA of the CDR3: TGCGCCAGCAGCCGGGGGACAGCTTCCAATGAAAAACTGTTTTTT.

There are many counts of this clonotype. The chain joins TRBV20-1 to TRBJ2-7; TRBD1 matches at 9 bases. Germline V lookup: CDR1 DFQATT, CDR2 SNEGSKA (reference sequence). The CDR3 is 12 amino acids. The J segment lost 3 bases and the V segment lost 3 bases, leaving 0 bases of the junction unmatched. CDR3 loop: CSARDRGYEQYF. In nucleotides, the CDR3 is TGCAGTGCTAGGGACAGGGGCTACGAGCAGTACTTC.